These T cell receptor beta chains were read from a single sample in a study of blood T cell repertoires in COVID-19. Some clones are missing from TCRdb's copy, which holds only in-frame ones; the method was immunoSEQ multiplex PCR. This table has under 250,000 clones, 70% to 90% appearing once. Sequenced input: peripheral blood. Receptors were obtained from a woman in her 70s with COVID-19, enrolled during active disease. Both conserved end residues are part of each CDR3. Fields, in order: V gene, clone size, CDR3 length, D gene, J gene, CDR3 protein, CDR3 DNA. The D gene is left open where the match is weak. Expanded clones get a size class; other rows say once, few or many, or leave the size out.

>TRBV4-2|.|16|.|TRBJ1-4
CASSQGPTATNEKLFF
TGTGCCAGCAGCCAAGGGCCGACAGCAACTAATGAAAAACTGTTTTTT
>TRBV4-3|.|15|.|TRBJ2-2
CASSQWRADTGELFF
TGCGCCAGCAGCCAATGGCGGGCGGACACCGGGGAGCTGTTTTTT
>TRBV19|.|15|TRBD1|TRBJ1-5
CASSIGPTGYQPQHF
TGTGCCAGTAGTATAGGTCCGACAGGGTATCAGCCCCAGCATTTT
>TRBV2|.|14|.|TRBJ2-7
CASGGLQAGYEQYF
TGTGCCAGCGGGGGACTTCAAGCTGGCTACGAGCAGTACTTC
>TRBV5-1|.|15|TRBD1|TRBJ1-5
CASSSLTGFDQPQHF
TGCGCCAGCAGTTCATTGACAGGGTTTGATCAGCCCCAGCATTTT
>TRBV21-1|.|20|.|TRBJ2-4
CASSKVTPGSFWLAKNIQYF
TGTGCCAGCAGCAAGGTCACCCCCGGGTCCTTTTGGCTAGCCAAAAACATTCAGTACTTC
>TRBV18|.|15|.|TRBJ1-5
CASSPSGGSNQPQHF
TGTGCCAGCTCACCATCGGGAGGGAGCAATCAGCCCCAGCATTTT
>TRBV5-1|.|14|TRBD1|TRBJ1-1
CASSLDRGGTEAFF
TGCGCCAGCAGCTTAGACAGGGGGGGCACTGAAGCTTTCTTT
>TRBV28|.|14|.|TRBJ2-1
CASNRAGSHNEQFF
TGTGCCAGCAATCGTGCGGGGTCCCACAATGAGCAGTTCTTC
>TRBV2|.|12|TRBD1|TRBJ1-1
CASSVRGTEAFF
TGTGCCAGCAGTGTCAGGGGGACTGAAGCTTTCTTT
>TRBV9|.|14|.|TRBJ1-5
CASSVGTENQPQHF
TGTGCCAGCAGCGTAGGTACAGAGAATCAGCCCCAGCATTTT
>TRBV19|.|14|.|TRBJ1-1
CASSIARPNTEAFF
TGTGCCAGTAGTATCGCCAGGCCAAACACTGAAGCTTTCTTT
>TRBV5-1|once|15|.|TRBJ2-1
CASSFQQVNHNEQFF
TGCGCCAGCAGTTTCCAACAGGTAAATCACAATGAGCAGTTCTTC
>TRBV6-6|.|16|.|TRBJ1-5
CASTQVGPGPNQPQHF
TGTGCCAGCACCCAGGTGGGGCCGGGCCCCAATCAGCCCCAGCATTTT
>TRBV7-2|few|15|.|TRBJ1-5
CASSLASAGGQPQHF
TGTGCCAGCAGCTTAGCTTCGGCGGGTGGACAGCCCCAGCATTTT
>TRBV6-9|.|14|.|TRBJ2-4
CASSYGLNKNIQYF
TGTGCCAGCAGTTACGGACTAAACAAAAACATTCAGTACTTC
>TRBV6-2/TRBV6-3|.|12|.|TRBJ2-7
CASSVNGYEQYF
TGTGCCAGCAGCGTGAACGGTTACGAGCAGTACTTC
>TRBV19|.|13|.|TRBJ1-6
CASSIVRDSPLHF
TGTGCCAGTAGTATAGTTCGCGATTCACCCCTCCACTTT
>TRBV5-1|.|16|TRBD1|TRBJ2-3
CASSAAGTEGTDTQYF
TGCGCCAGCAGCGCGGCCGGGACAGAAGGCACAGATACGCAGTATTTT
>TRBV23-1|.|14|TRBD1|TRBJ1-2
CASSPPQGDYGYTF
TGCGCCAGCAGTCCCCCCCAGGGGGACTATGGCTACACCTTC
>TRBV19|many|18|TRBD1|TRBJ2-7
CASSLRQGSSRASYEQYF
TGTGCCAGTAGTCTGCGACAGGGGTCCTCACGCGCCTCCTACGAGCAGTACTTC
>TRBV6-5|.|15|TRBD1|TRBJ1-5
CASRDTGVSNQPQHF
TGTGCCAGCAGAGACACAGGGGTTAGCAATCAGCCCCAGCATTTT
>TRBV2|.|12|.|TRBJ1-2
CASSGPNYGYTF
TGTGCCAGCAGTGGGCCGAACTATGGCTACACCTTC
>TRBV6-2/TRBV6-3|.|17|TRBD1|TRBJ1-5
CASSRPRDRNSNQPQHF
TGTGCCAGCAGTCGGCCCCGGGACAGAAATAGCAATCAGCCCCAGCATTTT
>TRBV6-2/TRBV6-3|.|14|.|TRBJ1-5
CASSQLRSGQPQHF
TGTGCCAGCAGCCAACTCCGGTCAGGTCAGCCCCAGCATTTT
>TRBV7-2|.|15|TRBD1|TRBJ2-3
CASRTSGGSTDTQYF
TGTGCCAGCAGGACGTCAGGGGGCAGCACAGATACGCAGTATTTT
>TRBV21-1|.|21|.|TRBJ1-5
CASSKVAGQGVGLFCDQPQHF
TGTGCCAGCAGCAAAGTAGCCGGACAGGGGGTCGGTTTGTTTTGCGATCAGCCCCAGCATTTT